This T cell receptor (beta chain) was identified in a study of blood T cell repertoires in COVID-19. The V gene's germline CDR1 is SNHLY and CDR2 FYNNEI. This CDR3 comprises 13 residues. The V gene end was trimmed by 6 bases and the J gene end by 6 bases; junction bases not matched to a gene: 3. Only in-frame clones appear in the TCRdb table, and some are missing; sequencing was by immunoSEQ multiplex PCR. The sample carries approximately 250,000 clones, 70% to 90% recorded once. This receptor was taken from a woman aged 60-75 years with COVID-19, enrolled during active disease. The sample taken for sequencing was peripheral blood. The V gene is TRBV2, the J gene TRBJ2-7, with 12 bases fitting TRBD1. The DNA of the CDR3 is TGTGCCAGCAGCCGGGACAGGGGGCCCGAGCAGTACTTC. Translated, it gives CASSRDRGPEQYF.